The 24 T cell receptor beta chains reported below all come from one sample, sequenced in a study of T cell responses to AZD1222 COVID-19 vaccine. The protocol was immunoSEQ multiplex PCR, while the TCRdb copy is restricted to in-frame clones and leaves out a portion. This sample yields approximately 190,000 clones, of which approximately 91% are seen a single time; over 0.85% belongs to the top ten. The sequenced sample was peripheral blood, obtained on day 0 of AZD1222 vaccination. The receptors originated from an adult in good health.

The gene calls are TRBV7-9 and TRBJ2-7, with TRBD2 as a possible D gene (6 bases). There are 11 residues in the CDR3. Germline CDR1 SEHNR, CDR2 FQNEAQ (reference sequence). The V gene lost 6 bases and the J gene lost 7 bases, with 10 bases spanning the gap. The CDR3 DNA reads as TGTGCCAGCAGTACTAGCCGGGAGCAGTACTTC. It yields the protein CASSTSREQYF.

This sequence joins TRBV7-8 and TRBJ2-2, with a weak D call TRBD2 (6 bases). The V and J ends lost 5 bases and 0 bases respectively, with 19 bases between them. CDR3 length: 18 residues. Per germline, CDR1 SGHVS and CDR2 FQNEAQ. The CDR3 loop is CASSRIFNGGANTGELFF. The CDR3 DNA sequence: TGTGCCAGCAGCCGTATATTTAACGGGGGAGCGAACACCGGGGAGCTGTTTTTT. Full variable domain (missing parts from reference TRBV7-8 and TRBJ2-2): GAGVSQSPRYKVAKRGQDVALRCDPISGHVSLFWYQQALGQGPEFLTYFQNEAQLDKSGLPSDRFFAERPEGSVSTLKIQRTQQEDSAVYLCASSRIFNGGANTGELFFGEGSRLTVL.

Here the CDR3 reads CASSLQVAQQETQYF. The CDR3 bases are TGTGCCAGCAGCTTACAAGTCGCGCAGCAAGAGACCCAGTACTTC. The chain carries TRBV7-2 and TRBJ2-5; the D is unclear. V lost 2 bases to trimming and J lost 2 bases, with 12 bases between them. The CDR3 contains 15 residues. Looked up from germline, CDR1 is SGHTA and CDR2 is FQGNSA. The entire variable domain, with the rest obtained from reference TRBV7-2 and TRBJ2-5, is as follows: GAGVSQSPSNKVTEKGKDVELRCDPISGHTALYWYRQSLGQGLEFLIYFQGNSAPDKSGLPSDRFSAERTGGSVSTLTIQRTQQEDSAVYLCASSLQVAQQETQYFGPGTRLLVL.

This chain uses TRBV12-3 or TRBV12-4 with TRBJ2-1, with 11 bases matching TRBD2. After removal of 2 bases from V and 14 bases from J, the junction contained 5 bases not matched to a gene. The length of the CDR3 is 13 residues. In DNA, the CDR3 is TGTGCCAGCAGTTTACTAGCGGGAGGTTGGGAGTTCTTC. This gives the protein CASSLLAGGWEFF.

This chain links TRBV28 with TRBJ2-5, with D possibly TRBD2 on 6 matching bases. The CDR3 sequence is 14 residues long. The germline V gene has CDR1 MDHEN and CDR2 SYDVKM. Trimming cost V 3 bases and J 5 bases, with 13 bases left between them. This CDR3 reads CASSFAGYGETQYF. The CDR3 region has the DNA TGTGCCAGCAGTTTTGCGGGGTACGGGGAGACCCAGTACTTC.

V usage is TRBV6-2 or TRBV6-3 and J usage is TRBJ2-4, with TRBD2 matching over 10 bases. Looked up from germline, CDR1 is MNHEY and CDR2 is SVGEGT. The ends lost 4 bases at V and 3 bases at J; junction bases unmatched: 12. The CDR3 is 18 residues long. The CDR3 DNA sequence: TGTGCCAGCAGTTTTTCAAGCGGGGGGGCCCTCGGCAAAAACATTCAGTACTTC. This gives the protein CASSFSSGGALGKNIQYF.

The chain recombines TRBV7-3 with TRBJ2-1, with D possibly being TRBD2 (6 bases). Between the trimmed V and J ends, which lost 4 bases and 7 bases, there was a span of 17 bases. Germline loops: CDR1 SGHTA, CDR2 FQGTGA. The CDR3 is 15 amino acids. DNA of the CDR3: TGTGCCAGCAGCTCCTCTAGCGTGGCCTCGAATGAGCAGTTCTTC. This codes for CASSSSSVASNEQFF.

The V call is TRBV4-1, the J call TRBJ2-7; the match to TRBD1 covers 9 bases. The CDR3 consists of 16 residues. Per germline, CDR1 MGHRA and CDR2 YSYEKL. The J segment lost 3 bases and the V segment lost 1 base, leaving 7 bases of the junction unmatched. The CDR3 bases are TGCGCCAGCAGCCAAGTTCCCGGGACAGGGATCTACGAGCAGTACTTC. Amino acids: CASSQVPGTGIYEQYF.

DNA of the CDR3: TGTGCCAGCAGCTCGGATACTAGTCAGGAGCAGTTCTTC. It translates to CASSSDTSQEQFF. The chain couples TRBV7-9 to TRBJ2-1, with D perhaps matching TRBD2 (5 bases). The CDR3 sequence is 13 residues long. CDR1 SEHNR and CDR2 FQNEAQ come from the germline V gene (reference sequence). The V and J ends lost 4 bases and 10 bases respectively, with 14 bases between them.

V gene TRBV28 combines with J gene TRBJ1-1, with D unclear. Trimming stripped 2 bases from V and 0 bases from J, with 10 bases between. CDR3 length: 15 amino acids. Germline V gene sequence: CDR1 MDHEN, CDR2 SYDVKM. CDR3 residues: CASSLSYGMNTEAFF. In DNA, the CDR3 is TGTGCCAGCAGTTTAAGTTACGGCATGAACACTGAAGCTTTCTTT.

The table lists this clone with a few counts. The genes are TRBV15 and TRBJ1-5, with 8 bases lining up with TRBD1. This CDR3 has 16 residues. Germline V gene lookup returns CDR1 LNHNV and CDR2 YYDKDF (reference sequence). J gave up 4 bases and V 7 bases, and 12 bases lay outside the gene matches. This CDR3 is CATKQTLTGANQPQHF. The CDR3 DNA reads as TGTGCCACCAAACAAACATTGACAGGGGCGAATCAGCCCCAGCATTTT.

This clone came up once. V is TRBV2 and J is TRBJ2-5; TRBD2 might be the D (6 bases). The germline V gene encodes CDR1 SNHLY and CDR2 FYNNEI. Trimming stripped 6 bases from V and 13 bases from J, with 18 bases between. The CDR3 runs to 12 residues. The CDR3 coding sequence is TGTGCCAGCAGACTAGCCAGGGCGACTCCGTACTTC. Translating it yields CASRLARATPYF.

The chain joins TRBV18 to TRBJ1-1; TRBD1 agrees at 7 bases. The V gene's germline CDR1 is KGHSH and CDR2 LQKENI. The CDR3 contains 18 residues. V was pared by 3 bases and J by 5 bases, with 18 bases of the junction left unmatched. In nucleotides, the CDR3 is TGTGCCAGCTCACCTCGGCTTAAGGGGGCGCTTAGTATGACTGAAGCTTTCTTT. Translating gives CASSPRLKGALSMTEAFF. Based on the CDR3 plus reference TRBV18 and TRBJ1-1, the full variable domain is NAGVMQNPRHLVRRRGQEARLRCSPMKGHSHVYWYRQLPEEGLKFMVYLQKENIIDESGMPKERFSAEFPKEGPSILRIQQVVRGDSAAYFCASSPRLKGALSMTEAFFGQGTRLTVV.

CDR3 region: CASSSAGVGGYTF. The CDR3 region has the DNA TGTGCCAGCAGTTCCGCAGGGGTGGGTGGCTACACCTTC. The V gene is TRBV28, the J gene TRBJ1-2; possible D gene TRBD1, 6 bases. Germline CDR1 and CDR2: MDHEN and SYDVKM. The length of the CDR3 is 13 residues. The ends were cut back, 4 bases at V and 7 bases at J, with 13 bases in the middle.

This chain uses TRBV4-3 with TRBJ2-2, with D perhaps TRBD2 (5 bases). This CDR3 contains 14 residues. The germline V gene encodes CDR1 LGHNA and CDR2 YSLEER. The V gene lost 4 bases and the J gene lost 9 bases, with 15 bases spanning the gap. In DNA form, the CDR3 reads TGCGCCAGCAGCCCTCCGGCGGGTAGCCGGGAGCTGTTTTTT. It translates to CASSPPAGSRELFF.

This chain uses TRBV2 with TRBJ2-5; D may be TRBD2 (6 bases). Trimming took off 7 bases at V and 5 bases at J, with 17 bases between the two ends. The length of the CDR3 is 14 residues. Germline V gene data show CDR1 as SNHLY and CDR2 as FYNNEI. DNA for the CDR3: TGTGCCAGCATCCCGGGGGTGGGATTCGAGACCCAGTACTTC. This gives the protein CASIPGVGFETQYF.

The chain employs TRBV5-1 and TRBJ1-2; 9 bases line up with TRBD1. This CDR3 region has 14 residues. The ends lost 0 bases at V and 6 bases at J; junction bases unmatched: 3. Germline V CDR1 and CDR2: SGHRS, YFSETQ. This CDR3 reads CASSLVRTGDGYTF. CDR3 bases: TGCGCCAGCAGCTTGGTTCGGACAGGGGATGGCTACACCTTC.

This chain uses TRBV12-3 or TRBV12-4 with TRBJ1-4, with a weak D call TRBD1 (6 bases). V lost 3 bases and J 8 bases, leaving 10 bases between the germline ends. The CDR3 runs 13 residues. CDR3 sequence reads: CASSLSGVEKLFF. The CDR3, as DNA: TGTGCCAGCAGTTTGTCAGGGGTGGAAAAACTGTTTTTT.

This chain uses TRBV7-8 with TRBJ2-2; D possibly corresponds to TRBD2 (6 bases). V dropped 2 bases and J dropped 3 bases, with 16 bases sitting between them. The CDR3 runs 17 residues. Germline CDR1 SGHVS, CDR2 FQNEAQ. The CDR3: CASSLLLGGVDTGELFF. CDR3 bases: TGTGCCAGCAGCTTATTGCTCGGGGGAGTGGACACCGGGGAGCTGTTTTTT.

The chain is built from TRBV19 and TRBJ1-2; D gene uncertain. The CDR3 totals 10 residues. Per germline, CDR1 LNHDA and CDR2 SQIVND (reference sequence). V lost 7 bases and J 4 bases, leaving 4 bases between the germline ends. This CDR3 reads CASNSYGYTF. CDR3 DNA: TGTGCCAGTAACAGCTATGGCTACACCTTC.

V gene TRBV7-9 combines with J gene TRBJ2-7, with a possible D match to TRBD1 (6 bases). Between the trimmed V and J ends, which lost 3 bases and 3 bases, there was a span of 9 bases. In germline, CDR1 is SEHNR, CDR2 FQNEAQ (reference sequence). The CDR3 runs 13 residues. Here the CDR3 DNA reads TGTGCCAGCAGCTTGGGGACACGCTACGAGCAGTACTTC. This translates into CASSLGTRYEQYF.

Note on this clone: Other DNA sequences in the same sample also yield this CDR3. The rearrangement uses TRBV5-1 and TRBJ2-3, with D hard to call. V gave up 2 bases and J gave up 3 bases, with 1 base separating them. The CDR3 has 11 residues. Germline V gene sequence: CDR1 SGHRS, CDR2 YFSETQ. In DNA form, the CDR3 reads TGCGCCAGCAGCTTAACAGATACGCAGTATTTT. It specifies CASSLTDTQYF.

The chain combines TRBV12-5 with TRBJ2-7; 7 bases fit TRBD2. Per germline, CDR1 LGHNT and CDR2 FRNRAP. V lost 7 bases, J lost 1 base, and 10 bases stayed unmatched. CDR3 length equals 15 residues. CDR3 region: CASALSGMGSYEQYF. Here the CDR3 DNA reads TGTGCTAGTGCCTTAAGCGGGATGGGGTCCTACGAGCAGTACTTC. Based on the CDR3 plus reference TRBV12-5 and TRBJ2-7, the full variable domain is DARVTQTPRHKVTEMGQEVTMRCQPILGHNTVFWYRQTMMQGLELLAYFRNRAPLDDSGMPKDRFSAEMPDATLATLKIQPSEPRDSAVYFCASALSGMGSYEQYFGPGTRLTVT.

CDR3 nucleotide sequence: TGTGCCAGCAGTCTTCTTTTAGGCCATGGCTACACCTTC. Amino acids: CASSLLLGHGYTF. The V and J genes are TRBV5-5 and TRBJ1-2; D gene unclear. The length of the CDR3 is 13 residues. Trimming took 5 bases from V and 6 from J, leaving 14 bases between them. CDR1 is SGHKS and CDR2 is YYEKEE in the germline V gene (reference sequence).